These 20 T cell receptor beta chains share one sample of origin, sequenced in a study of Tregs in tolerant kidney transplant recipients. Assay: immunoSEQ multiplex PCR; the TCRdb copy retains only in-frame clones and omits some. This sample carries 35,000 to 50,000 clones, roughly 95% of them seen once, and the ten largest clones take 0.37%. The antigens these receptors bind are not known. Sequencing input: Tregs from blood cultured with allogeneic cells. The receptors originated from a human donor in good health.

This chain links TRBV6-5 with TRBJ1-1, with D hard to call. The germline CDR1 and CDR2 sequences are MNHEY and SVGAGI. V lost 3 bases to trimming and J lost 5 bases, with 13 bases between them. This CDR3 has 14 residues. The CDR3: CASSYSYDQTEAFF. For the CDR3, the DNA is TGTGCCAGCAGTTATTCTTATGACCAGACTGAAGCTTTCTTT.

The chain couples TRBV5-1 to TRBJ1-2; 11 bases align to TRBD1. CDR1 and CDR2 (germline): SGHRS, YFSETQ. CDR3 length: 14 amino acids. V lost 4 bases, J lost 8 bases, and 7 bases stayed unmatched. CDR3 coding DNA: TGCGCCAGCAGCCCCGGGACAGGGGGAGTAGGCTACACCTTC. Translation gives CASSPGTGGVGYTF.

The chain links TRBV6-1 to TRBJ1-2, with a weak D call TRBD1 (5 bases). Germline V gene data show CDR1 as MNHNS and CDR2 as SASEGT. The CDR3 sequence is 13 residues long. Trimming removed 10 bases at V and 4 bases at J, with 16 bases between. CDR3 sequence reads: CATATGTVYGYTF. As DNA, the CDR3 is TGTGCCACTGCCACCGGGACGGTCTATGGCTACACCTTC.

This chain joins TRBV10-2 and TRBJ1-1, with 7 bases aligning to TRBD1. The CDR3 has 13 amino acids. Trimming at V came to 8 bases and at J to 1 base, leaving 4 bases not matched to a gene. Germline values: CDR1 WSHSY, CDR2 SAAADI. DNA for the CDR3: TGCGCCAGCCACAGGGGTGGGAACACTGAAGCTTTCTTT. It specifies CASHRGGNTEAFF.

The chain combines TRBV6-5 with TRBJ2-3; the match to TRBD1 covers 8 bases. Unmatched junction bases numbered 6, after V lost 5 bases and J lost 5 bases. The CDR3 is 14 residues long. CDR1 MNHEY and CDR2 SVGAGI come from the germline V gene. Here the CDR3 DNA reads TGTGCCAGCAGTAAAAGGACAGGGAGAGATACGCAGTATTTT. Encoded protein: CASSKRTGRDTQYF.

By frequency in the sample, this clone is medium-sized. This chain uses TRBV7-8 with TRBJ2-2; 8 nucleotides align to TRBD2. The J segment lost 4 bases and the V segment lost 8 bases, leaving 9 bases of the junction unmatched. The CDR3 spans 15 residues. Germline loops: CDR1 SGHVS, CDR2 FQNEAQ. The CDR3 region is CASPGDGRATGELFF. In nucleotides, the CDR3 is TGTGCCAGCCCAGGGGACGGGAGGGCCACCGGGGAGCTGTTTTTT. The full variable domain, rest sourced from reference TRBV7-8 and TRBJ2-2, is GAGVSQSPRYKVAKRGQDVALRCDPISGHVSLFWYQQALGQGPEFLTYFQNEAQLDKSGLPSDRFFAERPEGSVSTLKIQRTQQEDSAVYLCASPGDGRATGELFFGEGSRLTVL.

The table lists this clone with a count of one. The chain uses TRBV18 and TRBJ2-7; 10 bases are shared with TRBD1. V lost 6 bases, J lost 3 bases, and 5 bases stayed unmatched. Germline-derived CDR1 and CDR2 are KGHSH and LQKENI. The CDR3 is 14 residues long. The CDR3 DNA follows: TGTGCCAGCTCCATTGACAGGGGGCTCTACGAGCAGTACTTC. Translated: CASSIDRGLYEQYF.

The chain combines TRBV18 with TRBJ1-3; D possibly corresponds to TRBD1 (6 bases). CDR3 length: 17 amino acids. Deletions cut 5 bases from V and 2 bases from J, with 19 bases between. The germline V gene encodes CDR1 KGHSH and CDR2 LQKENI. CDR3 coding DNA: TGTGCCAGCTCAACTATTATGGACAGTTCAGCTGGAAACACCATATATTTT. It encodes CASSTIMDSSAGNTIYF.

The genes are TRBV5-4 and TRBJ2-1, with D hard to call. Germline values: CDR1 SGHNT, CDR2 YYREEE (reference sequence). This CDR3 has 12 residues. Trimming took off 0 bases at V and 5 bases at J, with 3 bases between the two ends. The CDR3 region is CASSLGNNEQFF. As DNA, the CDR3 is TGTGCCAGCAGCTTGGGGAACAATGAGCAGTTCTTC. The entire variable domain, with the rest obtained from reference TRBV5-4 and TRBJ2-1, is as follows: ETGVTQSPTHLIKTRGQQVTLRCSSQSGHNTVSWYQQALGQGPQFIFQYYREEENGRGNFPPRFSGLQFPNYSSELNVNALELDDSALYLCASSLGNNEQFFGPGTRLTVL.

The chain combines TRBV18 with TRBJ1-2; TRBD1 might be the D (6 bases). The CDR3 is 15 amino acids. In germline, CDR1 is KGHSH, CDR2 LQKENI. With 2 bases removed from V and 0 bases from J, the gap between germline ends came to 10 bases. CDR3 sequence (DNA): TGTGCCAGCTCACCAACGGGGGGGCCTAACTATGGCTACACCTTC. Translation: CASSPTGGPNYGYTF.

The gene calls are TRBV6-1 and TRBJ2-7, with TRBD1 matching 7 bases. The CDR3 extends over 15 amino acids. V shed 6 bases and J 0 bases; nucleotides not matched to a gene: 8. Per germline, CDR1 MNHNS and CDR2 SASEGT. The CDR3: CASRTYGTDSYEQYF. Written as DNA, the CDR3 is TGTGCCAGCAGGACCTATGGGACAGACTCCTACGAGCAGTACTTC.

This clone was detected once. The chain uses TRBV5-1 and TRBJ2-4, with TRBD1 as a possible D gene (5 bases). Between the trimmed V and J ends, which lost 0 bases and 0 bases, there was a span of 10 bases. The CDR3 consists of 16 residues. CDR1 and CDR2 from the germline V gene are SGHRS and YFSETQ. In DNA, the CDR3 is TGCGCCAGCAGCTTGGGGGCAGGGATAGCCAAAAACATTCAGTACTTC. Its protein is CASSLGAGIAKNIQYF.

The chain combines TRBV19 with TRBJ1-2; D perhaps matches TRBD1 (5 bases). V gave up 2 bases and J gave up 9 bases, with 22 bases separating them. CDR3 size: 16 residues. The V gene's germline CDR1 is LNHDA and CDR2 SQIVND (reference sequence). CDR3 sequence reads: CASSITPSGQGRSYTF. As DNA, the CDR3 is TGTGCCAGTAGTATAACACCCTCGGGGCAGGGCCGGAGCTACACCTTC.

The CDR3 DNA sequence: TGTGCCAGTAGGGAGGCGCAGGGGCGGAACACTGAAGCTTTCTTT. Amino acid sequence: CASREAQGRNTEAFF. J is TRBJ1-1 and V is TRBV19; D might be TRBD1 (6 bases). V was pared by 6 bases and J by 1 base, with 15 bases between. This CDR3 has 15 residues. Per germline, CDR1 LNHDA and CDR2 SQIVND (reference sequence).

V is TRBV10-2 and J is TRBJ2-3; no definite D call. Germline-derived CDR1 and CDR2 are WSHSY and SAAADI. V was shortened by 6 bases and J by 0 bases, with 7 bases between the two germline ends. The CDR3 runs 13 residues. The CDR3 sequence is CASRKTSTDTQYF. DNA of the CDR3: TGCGCCAGCAGGAAAACTAGCACAGATACGCAGTATTTT.

The rearrangement links TRBV5-1 to TRBJ2-2; no clear D gene. CDR1 and CDR2 (germline): SGHRS, YFSETQ. Trimming left V 1 base short and J 11 bases short, with 12 bases between. The length of the CDR3 is 13 residues. The CDR3 DNA follows: TGCGCCAGCAGCTTGATGAACCCAGCCGAGCTGTTTTTT. It yields the protein CASSLMNPAELFF. Variable domain in full (rest from reference TRBV5-1 and TRBJ2-2): KAGVTQTPRYLIKTRGQQVTLSCSPISGHRSVSWYQQTPGQGLQFLFEYFSETQRNKGNFPGRFSGRQFSNSRSEMNVSTLELGDSALYLCASSLMNPAELFFGEGSRLTVL.

The rearrangement joins TRBV30 to TRBJ1-5; D gene unclear. From germline, CDR1 is GTSNPN and CDR2 SVGIG (reference sequence). This CDR3 is 14 amino acids long. V lost 0 bases to trimming and J lost 3 bases, with 9 bases between them. The CDR3: CAWSVLGLNQPQHF. CDR3 sequence (DNA): TGTGCCTGGAGTGTATTAGGCCTCAATCAGCCCCAGCATTTT.

The J gene is TRBJ2-3, the V gene TRBV25-1; D is possibly TRBD2 (6 bases). Trimming took off 4 bases at V and 1 base at J, with 15 bases between the two ends. The CDR3 sequence is 16 residues long. The germline CDR1 and CDR2 sequences are MGHDK and SYGVNS. This CDR3 is CASSGGVLARTDTQYF. The CDR3 DNA reads as TGTGCCAGCAGTGGGGGGGTTCTAGCGCGCACAGATACGCAGTATTTT.

This chain's CDR3 is CATITGHRPQHF. The CDR3 nucleotides are TGTGCCACTATAACAGGGCATCGGCCCCAGCATTTT. The V gene is TRBV21-1, the J gene TRBJ1-5; the DNA was not used to check the table's D call, TRBD1. TRBV21-1 is a recognized pseudogene. This CDR3 spans 12 amino acids.

The gene calls are TRBV7-9 and TRBJ2-1; 11 bases are a match to TRBD2. This CDR3 comprises 15 residues. J was trimmed by 10 bases and V by 1 base; bases with no gene match: 6. CDR1 and CDR2 (germline): SEHNR, FQNEAQ (reference sequence). The CDR3 sequence: CASSLGLAGGEEQFF. The CDR3 bases are TGTGCCAGCAGCTTAGGGCTAGCGGGGGGAGAGGAGCAGTTCTTC.